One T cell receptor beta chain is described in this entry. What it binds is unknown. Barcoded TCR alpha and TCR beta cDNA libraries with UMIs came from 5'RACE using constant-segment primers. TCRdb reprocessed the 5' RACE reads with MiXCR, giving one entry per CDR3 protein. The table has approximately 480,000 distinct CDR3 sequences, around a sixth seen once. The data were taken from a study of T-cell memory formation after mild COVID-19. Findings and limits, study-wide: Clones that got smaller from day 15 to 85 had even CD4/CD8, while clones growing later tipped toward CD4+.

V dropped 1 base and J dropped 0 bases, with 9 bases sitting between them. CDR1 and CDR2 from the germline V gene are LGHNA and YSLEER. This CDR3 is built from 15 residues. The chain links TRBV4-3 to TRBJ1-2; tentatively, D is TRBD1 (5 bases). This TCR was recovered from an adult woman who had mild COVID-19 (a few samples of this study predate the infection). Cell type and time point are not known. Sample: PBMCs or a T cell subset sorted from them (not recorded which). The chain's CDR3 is CASSQGGASNYGYTF. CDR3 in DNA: TGCGCCAGCAGCCAAGGAGGGGCGTCTAACTATGGCTACACCTTC.